Below, 19 T cell receptor beta chains from the same sample are listed, as sequenced in a study of read filtering for tumor transcriptome and immune sequencing. From about 400 ng of RNA, a library with molecular barcoded alpha/delta and beta/gamma adaptors was made. In TCRdb, the reads were re-called with MiXCR into one record per CDR3 protein. The sample holds tens of thousands of distinct CDR3 sequences, about 19% seen once. Input material: a population of CD138-negative cells sorted from bone marrow. The receptors stem from a donor older than 35 with multiple myeloma.

This clonotype was counted many times. The V and J genes are TRBV5-1 and TRBJ2-1, with D maybe TRBD1 (6 bases). Trimming left V 3 bases short and J 4 bases short, with 11 bases between. This CDR3 is 14 amino acids long. Germline-derived CDR1 and CDR2 are SGHRS and YFSETQ. The CDR3 DNA sequence: TGCGCCAGCAGCTCCCAGGGGTGGTACAATGAGCAGTTCTTC. This encodes CASSSQGWYNEQFF.

On this clonotype itself: Mismatch with germline at one junction end may stem from a read error. The CDR3 coding sequence is TGTGCCTGCAGTTTATCAATGGGTGAGCAGTTCTTC. It codes for CACSLSMGEQFF. The chain recombines TRBV27 with TRBJ2-1; D ambiguous. CDR1 and CDR2 (germline): MNHEY, SMNVEV (reference sequence). The CDR3 runs 12 residues.

This clonotype was recorded many times. The V call is TRBV24-1, the J call TRBJ2-3; D gene uncertain. Germline CDR1 is KGHDR and CDR2 is SFDVKD. The CDR3 contains 13 residues. V was clipped by 1 base and J by 8 bases, with 9 bases between them. CDR3 region: CATSDFGPGTQYF. CDR3 nucleotides: TGTGCCACCAGTGATTTCGGTCCGGGTACGCAGTATTTT.

The V gene is TRBV6-2 or TRBV6-3, the J gene TRBJ2-2, with TRBD1 matching over 11 bases. Germline CDR1 is MNHEY and CDR2 is SVGEGT. J gave up 6 bases and V 5 bases, and 8 bases lay outside the gene matches. This CDR3 comprises 16 residues. CDR3 coding DNA: TGTGCCAGCAGTACCTCCGGGACAGGGGGAGCCGGGGAGCTGTTTTTT. Its translation is CASSTSGTGGAGELFF.

This clonotype was detected a few times. The rearrangement links TRBV12-3 or TRBV12-4 to TRBJ2-3; D may be TRBD1 or TRBD2 (5 bases each). The CDR3 spans 16 residues. V lost 4 bases and J lost 2, with 16 bases in between. In nucleotides, the CDR3 is TGTGCCAGCAGTTCCCACGGGGCCGGGGCCACAGATACGCAGTATTTT. This encodes CASSSHGAGATDTQYF.

Ten or more counts support this clonotype. The gene calls are TRBV5-1 and TRBJ2-5, with 8 bases identical to TRBD1. CDR3 length: 15 amino acids. The ends lost 2 bases at V and 5 bases at J; junction bases unmatched: 8. Germline lookup yields CDR1 SGHRS and CDR2 YFSETQ. CDR3 nucleotide sequence: TGCGCCAGCAGCTTCGGACAGGGAATTTCGGAGACCCAGTACTTC. It codes for CASSFGQGISETQYF.

In its sample, this clonotype was seen many times. The gene calls are TRBV29-1 and TRBJ1-1; D call uncertain. The CDR3 extends over 13 amino acids. V lost 2 bases to trimming and J lost 2 bases, with 9 bases between them. Per germline, CDR1 SQVTM and CDR2 ANQGSEA. Written as DNA, the CDR3 is TGCAGCGTTGAACCGGATTTTAACACTGAAGCTTTCTTT. As protein: CSVEPDFNTEAFF.

This clonotype was detected many times. V and J are TRBV5-5 and TRBJ2-1, with D perhaps TRBD2 (5 bases). CDR3 length: 16 amino acids. Germline V gene data show CDR1 as SGHKS and CDR2 as YYEKEE (reference sequence). Between the trimmed V and J ends, which lost 4 bases and 4 bases, there was a span of 18 bases. The CDR3 sequence is CASSTQAEARYNEQFF. CDR3 in DNA: TGTGCCAGCAGCACGCAAGCGGAAGCGAGATACAATGAGCAGTTCTTC. The full variable domain, with the rest looked up from reference TRBV5-5 and TRBJ2-1, is DAGVTQSPTHLIKTRGQQVTLRCSPISGHKSVSWYQQVLGQGPQFIFQYYEKEERGRGNFPDRFSARQFPNYSSELNVNALLLGDSALYLCASSTQAEARYNEQFFGPGTRLTVL.

This clonotype was counted between two and nine times. The chain links TRBV18 to TRBJ2-5; a possible D gene is TRBD2 (7 bases). V lost 2 bases and J lost 2, with 12 bases in between. Germline CDR1 is KGHSH and CDR2 is LQKENI. The CDR3 totals 15 residues. CDR3 protein: CASSPSGGLQETQYF. CDR3 nucleotides: TGTGCCAGCTCACCATCGGGGGGCTTACAAGAGACCCAGTACTTC.

The sample holds one count of this clonotype. V gene TRBV10-3 combines with J gene TRBJ2-2, with 8 bases identical to TRBD1. Per germline, CDR1 ENHRY and CDR2 SYGVKD. This CDR3 is 14 amino acids long. The V segment lost 7 bases and the J segment 7 bases; nucleotides outside the gene matches: 8. The CDR3 nucleotides read TGTGCCATCACCAAGACAGGGGACAGCGGGGAGCTGTTTTTT. This translates into CAITKTGDSGELFF.

This clonotype came up many times. The rearrangement links TRBV18 to TRBJ2-1; tentatively, D is TRBD1 (5 bases). V was trimmed by 2 bases and J by 4 bases, leaving 12 bases between them. Germline CDR1 is KGHSH and CDR2 is LQKENI. This CDR3 is 15 amino acids long. The CDR3 is CASSPLTTDYNEQFF. CDR3 in DNA: TGTGCCAGCTCACCATTGACGACAGATTACAATGAGCAGTTCTTC.

Within the sample, this clonotype is medium-sized. The chain links TRBV20-1 to TRBJ2-1; 11 nucleotides line up with TRBD2. This CDR3 has 15 amino acids. Germline V CDR1 and CDR2: DFQATT, SNEGSKA (reference sequence). Trimming took 6 bases from V and 6 from J; bases not matched to a gene: 10. CDR3 amino acids: CSAATSGRWGNEQFF. The CDR3 DNA follows: TGCAGTGCGGCAACTAGCGGGAGATGGGGCAATGAGCAGTTCTTC.

The J gene is TRBJ2-3, the V gene TRBV7-9; 7 nucleotides match TRBD1. CDR1 and CDR2 from the germline V gene are SEHNR and FQNEAQ (reference sequence). CDR3 length: 13 amino acids. Trimming at V came to 5 bases and at J to 5 bases, leaving 4 bases not matched to a gene. CDR3 sequence: CASSRTGVDTQYF. In DNA form, the CDR3 reads TGTGCCAGCAGCAGAACAGGGGTAGATACGCAGTATTTT.

This clonotype has at least ten counts. The rearrangement uses TRBV3-1 and TRBJ1-6; TRBD1 matches at 7 bases. Germline V gene data show CDR1 as LGHDT and CDR2 as YNNKEL (reference sequence). CDR3 size: 14 residues. J was trimmed by 8 bases and V by 4 bases; bases with no gene match: 5. Written as DNA, the CDR3 is TGTGCCAGCAGCCTGACAGGGTACGATTCACCCCTCCACTTT. It encodes CASSLTGYDSPLHF.

In this sample, this clonotype turned up a few times. The chain joins TRBV11-1 to TRBJ1-1, with D unclear. The CDR3 extends over 16 amino acids. Germline CDR1 SGHAT, CDR2 FQDESV (reference sequence). V shed 5 bases and J shed 0 bases, with 16 bases lying between them. The CDR3 is CASSPRPRTMNTEAFF. The CDR3 DNA reads as TGTGCCAGCAGCCCAAGGCCCAGAACCATGAACACTGAAGCTTTCTTT.

This clonotype is deemed medium-sized. V and J are TRBV27 and TRBJ2-7; no firm D call. CDR1 is MNHEY, CDR2 SMNVEV, per germline (reference sequence). V lost 5 bases, J lost 6 bases, and 23 bases lay in between. CDR3 size: 16 residues. CDR3: CASSTASSRGGGEQYF. The CDR3 DNA reads TGTGCCAGCAGTACTGCATCCTCGAGAGGCGGTGGCGAGCAGTACTTC.

There are many counts of this clonotype. This chain joins TRBV20-1 and TRBJ2-7, with TRBD2 matching over 7 bases. CDR3 length: 12 residues. From germline, CDR1 is DFQATT and CDR2 SNEGSKA (reference sequence). V lost 3 bases, J lost 6 bases, and 5 bases stayed unmatched. The CDR3 DNA reads as TGCAGTGCTAGCGGGGGGTCTGGCGAGCAGTACTTC. This encodes CSASGGSGEQYF.

The sample holds many counts of this clonotype. The gene calls are TRBV5-5 and TRBJ2-1; D tentatively fits TRBD1 or TRBD2 (6 bases each). With 0 bases removed from V and 3 bases from J, the gap between germline ends came to 13 bases. The germline V gene encodes CDR1 SGHKS and CDR2 YYEKEE (reference sequence). The CDR3 covers 16 residues. The CDR3 coding sequence is TGTGCCAGCAGCTTGGCCACAGGGACTGGCTACAATGAGCAGTTCTTC. This translates into CASSLATGTGYNEQFF.

This clonotype was observed many times. The chain combines TRBV29-1 with TRBJ2-5; TRBD2 aligns across 8 bases. Germline V CDR1 and CDR2: SQVTM, ANQGSEA. V trimming: 2 bases; J trimming: 4 bases; junction bases outside the gene matches: 6. The CDR3 length is 14 residues. The chain's CDR3 is CSVERGGRRETQYF. The CDR3 DNA is TGCAGCGTTGAACGGGGCGGGAGGAGAGAGACCCAGTACTTC.